This section outlines one TCR beta chain sequence together with its context. Germline V gene data show CDR1 as GTSNPN and CDR2 as SVGIG (reference sequence). Trimming cost V 4 bases and J 5 bases; bases outside gene matches: 8. CDR3 length: 14 amino acids. The data stem from a study of blood T cell repertoires in COVID-19. TCRdb keeps only in-frame clones here, not all; method: immunoSEQ multiplex PCR. The sample shows roughly 130,000 clones, 88% of them seen only once. The receptor's source is a human donor with COVID-19, enrolled during active disease. The donor label of this sample is uncertain. The sample consisted of peripheral blood. The chain employs TRBV30 and TRBJ1-1; 9 positions match TRBD1. CDR3 in amino acids: CAWINRGLGTEAFF. Here the CDR3 DNA reads TGTGCCTGGATCAACAGGGGGCTGGGGACTGAAGCTTTCTTT. The full variable domain, completed using reference TRBV30 and TRBJ1-1, is SQTIHQWPATLVQPVGSPLSLECTVEGTSNPNLYWYRQAAGRGLQLLFYSVGIGQISSEVPQNLSASRPQDRQFILSSKKLLLSDSGFYLCAWINRGLGTEAFFGQGTRLTVV.